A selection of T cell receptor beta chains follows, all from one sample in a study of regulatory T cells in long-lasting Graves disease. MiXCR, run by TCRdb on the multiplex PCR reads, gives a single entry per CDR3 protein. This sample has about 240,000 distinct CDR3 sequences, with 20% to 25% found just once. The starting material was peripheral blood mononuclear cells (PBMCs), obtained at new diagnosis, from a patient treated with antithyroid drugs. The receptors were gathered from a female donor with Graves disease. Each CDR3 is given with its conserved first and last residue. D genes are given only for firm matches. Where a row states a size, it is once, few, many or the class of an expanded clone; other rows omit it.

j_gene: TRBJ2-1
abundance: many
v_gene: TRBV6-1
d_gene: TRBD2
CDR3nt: TGTGCCAGCAGTGTTGGGGAGTCGGGGGGGAGGCTTTCCTACAATGAGCAGTTCTTC
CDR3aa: CASSVGESGGRLSYNEQFF

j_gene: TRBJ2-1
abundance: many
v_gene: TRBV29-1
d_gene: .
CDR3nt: TGCAGCGTTGGCCAGGGCGTGAGCTCCTACAATGAGCAGTTCTTC
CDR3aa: CSVGQGVSSYNEQFF

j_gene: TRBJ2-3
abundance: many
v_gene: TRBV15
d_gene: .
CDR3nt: TGTGCCACCAGCAGAGATAGACAGGGAGGGCCAGATACGCAGTATTTT
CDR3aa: CATSRDRQGGPDTQYF

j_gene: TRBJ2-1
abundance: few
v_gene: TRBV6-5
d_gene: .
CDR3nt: TGTGCCAGCAGTTACTCGTCTAGGGTGGTGAATGAGCAGTTCTTC
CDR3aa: CASSYSSRVVNEQFF

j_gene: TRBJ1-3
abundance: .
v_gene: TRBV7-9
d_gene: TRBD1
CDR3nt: TGTGCCAGCAGCTTGGGACAGGGATTCGACACCATATATTTT
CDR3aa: CASSLGQGFDTIYF

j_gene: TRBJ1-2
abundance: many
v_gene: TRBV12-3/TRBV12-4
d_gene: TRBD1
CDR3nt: TGTGCCAGCAGCCCCGAGGACAGGGTTTATGGCTACACCTTC
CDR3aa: CASSPEDRVYGYTF

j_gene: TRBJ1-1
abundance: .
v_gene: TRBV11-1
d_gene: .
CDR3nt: TGTGCCAGCAGCCTTGCCAACAGTGCGAACACTGAAGCTTTCTTT
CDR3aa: CASSLANSANTEAFF

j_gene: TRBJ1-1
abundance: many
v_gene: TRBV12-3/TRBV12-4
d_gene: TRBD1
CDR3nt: TGTGCCAGCACCCTACAGGGGATCGGAACTGAAGCTTTCTTT
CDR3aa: CASTLQGIGTEAFF

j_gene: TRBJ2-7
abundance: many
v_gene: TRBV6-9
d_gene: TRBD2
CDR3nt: TGTGCCAGCAGTTACATACTAGCGGGAGACTACGAGCAGTACTTC
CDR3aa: CASSYILAGDYEQYF

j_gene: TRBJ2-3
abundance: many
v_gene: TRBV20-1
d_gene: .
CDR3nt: TGCAGTCGCTTATGGGATCTAACAGATACGCAGTATTTT
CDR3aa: CSRLWDLTDTQYF

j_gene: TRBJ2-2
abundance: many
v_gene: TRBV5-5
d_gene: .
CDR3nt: TGTGCCAGCAGCTTGCGGGGTTTTAACACCGGGGAGCTGTTTTTT
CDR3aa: CASSLRGFNTGELFF

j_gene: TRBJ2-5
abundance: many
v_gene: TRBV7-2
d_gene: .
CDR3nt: TGTGCCAGCAGCCCCAGGGTGGCCGGCTTGGTAAAGAAAGAGACCCAGTACTTC
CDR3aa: CASSPRVAGLVKKETQYF

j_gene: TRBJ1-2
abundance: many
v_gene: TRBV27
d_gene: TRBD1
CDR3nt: TGTGCCAGCAGTGTGACAGGGGGCCCCACGGGCGGCTACACCTTC
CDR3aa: CASSVTGGPTGGYTF

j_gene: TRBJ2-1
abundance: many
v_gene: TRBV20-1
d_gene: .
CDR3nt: TGCAGTGCTCACGGAAACGGCCTATCCTACAATGAGCAGTTCTTC
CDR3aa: CSAHGNGLSYNEQFF

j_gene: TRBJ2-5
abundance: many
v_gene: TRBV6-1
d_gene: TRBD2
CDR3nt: TGTGCCAGCAGCACCGGGACTAGCGGGGCCCAGAGCCGGGAGACCCAGTACTTC
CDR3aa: CASSTGTSGAQSRETQYF

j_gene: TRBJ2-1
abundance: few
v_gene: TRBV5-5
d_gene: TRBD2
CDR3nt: TGTGCCAGCAGCTGGGGGACTAGCGGGAGGGCCGGCATTTACAATGAGCAGTTCTTC
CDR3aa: CASSWGTSGRAGIYNEQFF

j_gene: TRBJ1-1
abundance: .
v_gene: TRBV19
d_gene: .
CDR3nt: TGTGCCAGTAGTAGGCTACCGAACACTGAAGCTTTCTTT
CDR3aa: CASSRLPNTEAFF

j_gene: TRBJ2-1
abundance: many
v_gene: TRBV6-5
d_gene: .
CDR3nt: TGTGCCAGCAGTTACGGGGGAAGGTACAATGAGCAGTTCTTC
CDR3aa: CASSYGGRYNEQFF

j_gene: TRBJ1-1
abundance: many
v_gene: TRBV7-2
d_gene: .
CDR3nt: TGTGCCAGCAGCTTCTTCGGTGAAGCTTTCTTT
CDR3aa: CASSFFGEAFF

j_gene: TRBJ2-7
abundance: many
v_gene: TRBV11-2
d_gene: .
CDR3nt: TGCGCCAGCAGCCACATGGGGGGTGGGGAGCAGTACTTC
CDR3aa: CASSHMGGGEQYF

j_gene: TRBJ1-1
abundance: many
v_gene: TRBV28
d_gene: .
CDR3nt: TGTGCCAGCGGTTGGGGGCCGAACACTGAAGCTTTCTTT
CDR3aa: CASGWGPNTEAFF

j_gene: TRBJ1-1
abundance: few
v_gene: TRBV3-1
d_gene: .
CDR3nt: TGTGCCAGTGCCGCAGGGCGGACTGAAGCTTTCTTT
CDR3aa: CASAAGRTEAFF

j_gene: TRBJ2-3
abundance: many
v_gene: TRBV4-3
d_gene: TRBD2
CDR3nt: TGCGCCAGCAGCCGAGGACTAGCGGGTAGCACAGATACGCAGTATTTT
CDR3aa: CASSRGLAGSTDTQYF

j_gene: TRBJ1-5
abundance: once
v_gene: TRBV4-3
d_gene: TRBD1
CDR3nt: TGCGCCAGCAGCCAAGATCGGGGACAGGTTAATCAGCCCCAGCATTTT
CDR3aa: CASSQDRGQVNQPQHF

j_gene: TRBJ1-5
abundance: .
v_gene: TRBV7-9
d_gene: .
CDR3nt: TGTGCCAGCAGAATCAGTGAAAATCAGCCCCAGCATTTT
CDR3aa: CASRISENQPQHF

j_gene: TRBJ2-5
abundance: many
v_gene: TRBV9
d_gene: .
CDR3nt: TGTGCCAGCAGCGTAGCCTCGGGAGAAGAGACCCAGTACTTC
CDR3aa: CASSVASGEETQYF

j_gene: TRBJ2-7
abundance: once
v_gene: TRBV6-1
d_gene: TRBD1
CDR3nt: TGTGCCAGCAGTCTAAACAGGGGGACAGGCAACAACTGCGAGCAGTACTTC
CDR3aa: CASSLNRGTGNNCEQYF

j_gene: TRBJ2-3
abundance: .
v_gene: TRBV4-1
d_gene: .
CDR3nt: TGCGCCAGCAGCCAAGGGACGCTGAGCACAGATACGCAGTATTTT
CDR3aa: CASSQGTLSTDTQYF

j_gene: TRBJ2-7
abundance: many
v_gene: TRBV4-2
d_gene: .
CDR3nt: TGTGCCAGCAGCCAAGGGACTGCTGACTACGAGCAGTACTTC
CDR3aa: CASSQGTADYEQYF

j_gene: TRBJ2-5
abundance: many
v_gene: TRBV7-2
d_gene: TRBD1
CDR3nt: TGTGCCAGCAGCTTAGAGGGGGCTGAGACCCAGTACTTC
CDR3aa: CASSLEGAETQYF